The clone carrying this T cell receptor beta chain was counted only a few times. This sample was included in a study of cytomegalovirus exposure and HLA in healthy donors. Primers: 60 Vbeta forward and 13 Jbeta reverse. Profiling relied on immunoSEQ multiplex PCR, and the TCRdb table lists in-frame clones only, not all of them. The sample consists of 100,000 to 150,000 clones, about 8.5% of them appearing once. Germline CDR1 reads MGHRA; CDR2 reads YSYEKL. J gave up 6 bases and V 5 bases, and 9 bases lay outside the gene matches. This CDR3 region has 14 residues. The rearrangement joins TRBV4-1 to TRBJ2-7; TRBD1 matches 8 bases. The sample comprised PBMCs. The receptor's source is a man aged 40-49 years in good health and CMV-seronegative. The CDR3 is CASSSGTGLAEQYF. The CDR3 nucleotides are TGCGCCAGCAGCTCCGGGACAGGCTTAGCCGAGCAGTACTTC.